The next 26 T cell receptor beta chains were all read from a single sample in a study of blood T cell repertoires in COVID-19. TCRdb keeps only in-frame clones here, not all; method: immunoSEQ multiplex PCR. The sample gives under 200,000 clones, more than 70% of which show up once; 5.6% is in the top ten. Sequenced: PBMCs or T cells enriched from blood (not recorded which). These receptors originate from a man in his forties with acute COVID-19.

The chain recombines TRBV19 with TRBJ1-2; 9 nucleotides match TRBD1. J gave up 7 bases and V 4 bases, and 7 bases lay outside the gene matches. CDR3 length equals 14 residues. Germline CDR1 is LNHDA and CDR2 is SQIVND (reference sequence). The CDR3 here is CASSTGTGSVGYTF. In nucleotides, the CDR3 is TGTGCCAGTAGTACAGGGACAGGGTCGGTTGGCTACACCTTC.

This chain joins TRBV6-2 or TRBV6-3 and TRBJ2-1; the D is unclear. Germline loops: CDR1 MNHEY, CDR2 SVGEGT. Trimming took off 5 bases at V and 7 bases at J, with 15 bases between the two ends. The CDR3 loop spans 14 amino acids. In DNA, the CDR3 is TGTGCCAGCAGTCGCGCCTCTCGGAGTAATGAGCAGTTCTTC. Residues: CASSRASRSNEQFF.

DNA of the CDR3: TGTGCCAGCAGCCAAGATCAGGGACAGGTCTTCTCTGGAAACACCATATATTTT. It specifies CASSQDQGQVFSGNTIYF. This chain uses TRBV4-2 with TRBJ1-3, with 8 positions matching TRBD1. This CDR3 region has 18 residues. V lost 0 bases and J lost 0; bases outside the gene matches: 7. The germline gives CDR1 LGHNA, CDR2 YNFKEQ.

The genes are TRBV6-5 and TRBJ2-2, with 8 bases matching TRBD2. The V segment lost 6 bases and the J segment 6 bases; nucleotides outside the gene matches: 6. The CDR3 is 14 amino acids. Per germline, CDR1 MNHEY and CDR2 SVGAGI. The CDR3 DNA reads TGTGCCAGCAGCCTAGCGGGTAACTCCGGGGAGCTGTTTTTT. It yields the protein CASSLAGNSGELFF.

This clone came up once. This sequence joins TRBV5-1 and TRBJ2-2, with D possibly TRBD2 on 5 matching bases. V was clipped by 4 bases and J by 0 bases, with 19 bases between them. The CDR3 is 18 amino acids. Germline V gene sequence: CDR1 SGHRS, CDR2 YFSETQ. For the CDR3, the DNA is TGCGCCAGCAGCGTGGAAGCCCGCCGGGAAACGAACACCGGGGAGCTGTTTTTT. Its protein is CASSVEARRETNTGELFF. The variable domain in full, completed from reference TRBV5-1 and TRBJ2-2, reads KAGVTQTPRYLIKTRGQQVTLSCSPISGHRSVSWYQQTPGQGLQFLFEYFSETQRNKGNFPGRFSGRQFSNSRSEMNVSTLELGDSALYLCASSVEARRETNTGELFFGEGSRLTVL.

The chain combines TRBV28 with TRBJ1-2, with D unclear. The length of the CDR3 is 13 residues. V was trimmed by 5 bases and J by 4 bases, leaving 11 bases between them. The germline V gene has CDR1 MDHEN and CDR2 SYDVKM. The CDR3 nucleotides are TGTGCCAGCAGTGAGGGAGTTGGCTATGGCTACACCTTC. It yields the protein CASSEGVGYGYTF.

This clone was observed a few times. The gene calls are TRBV5-4 and TRBJ1-3; tentative D call: TRBD1 (6 bases). Germline loops: CDR1 SGHNT, CDR2 YYREEE (reference sequence). There are 15 residues in the CDR3. Trimming took 6 bases from V and 5 from J, leaving 18 bases between them. The CDR3 protein is CASNNQGQPRNTIYF. CDR3 in DNA: TGTGCCAGCAACAACCAAGGACAGCCTCGAAACACCATATATTTT. Drawing the rest from reference TRBV5-4 and TRBJ1-3, the complete variable domain is ETGVTQSPTHLIKTRGQQVTLRCSSQSGHNTVSWYQQALGQGPQFIFQYYREEENGRGNFPPRFSGLQFPNYSSELNVNALELDDSALYLCASNNQGQPRNTIYFGEGSWLTVV.

This chain uses TRBV2 with TRBJ1-4; a weak D match, TRBD1 (6 bases). CDR1 is SNHLY, CDR2 FYNNEI, per germline. The V and J ends lost 7 bases and 7 bases respectively, with 13 bases between them. The length of the CDR3 is 13 residues. Here the CDR3 DNA reads TGTGCCAGCACATCTGAAGGGGGTGAAAAACTGTTTTTT. Protein sequence: CASTSEGGEKLFF. Full variable domain (missing parts from reference TRBV2 and TRBJ1-4): EPEVTQTPSHQVTQMGQEVILRCVPISNHLYFYWYRQILGQKVEFLVSFYNNEISEKSEIFDDQFSVERPDGSNFTLKIRSTKLEDSAMYFCASTSEGGEKLFFGSGTQLSVL.

This chain joins TRBV28 and TRBJ1-1; no firm D call. V lost 7 bases to trimming and J lost 4 bases, with 16 bases between them. This CDR3 spans 14 amino acids. Per germline, CDR1 MDHEN and CDR2 SYDVKM. The CDR3 DNA sequence: TGTGCCAGCACAGTAAGCAGGTATGGCACTGAAGCTTTCTTT. Amino acid sequence: CASTVSRYGTEAFF.

This rearrangement joins TRBV5-1 to TRBJ2-3; 9 bases are a match to TRBD1. With 0 bases clipped from V and 3 bases from J, the junction kept 5 bases outside the gene matches. Germline V gives CDR1 SGHRS, CDR2 YFSETQ. The CDR3 has 16 residues. Written as DNA, the CDR3 is TGCGCCAGCAGCTTGGGGGGGACAGGGTCGACAGATACGCAGTATTTT. This sequence encodes CASSLGGTGSTDTQYF.

J is TRBJ1-5 and V is TRBV28; no clear D gene. V lost 6 bases to trimming and J lost 4 bases, with 4 bases between them. This CDR3 region has 11 residues. Germline V gene data show CDR1 as MDHEN and CDR2 as SYDVKM. CDR3 amino acids: CASRTNQPQHF. For the CDR3, the DNA is TGTGCCAGCAGAACAAATCAGCCCCAGCATTTT.

V is TRBV19 and J is TRBJ1-1; TRBD1 is a possible D gene (6 bases). The germline V and J ends were trimmed by 0 bases and 4 bases, with 12 bases remaining between them. CDR1 LNHDA and CDR2 SQIVND come from the germline V gene (reference sequence). CDR3 length: 15 amino acids. The CDR3 DNA reads as TGTGCCAGTAGTATAGATCTATTGGGGGCCACTGAAGCTTTCTTT. Residues: CASSIDLLGATEAFF.

The chain recombines TRBV5-1 with TRBJ2-5, with 15 nucleotides matching TRBD2. Germline CDR1 SGHRS, CDR2 YFSETQ. The length of the CDR3 is 16 residues. V shed 4 bases, J shed 4 bases, and the junction held 5 bases outside the gene matches. The CDR3 is CASSREGLAGGETQYF. The CDR3 coding sequence is TGCGCCAGCAGCCGAGAGGGACTAGCGGGAGGAGAGACCCAGTACTTC.

The J gene is TRBJ2-7, the V gene TRBV11-2, with 8 bases matching TRBD1. Germline CDR1 reads SGHAT; CDR2 reads FQNNGV. This CDR3 has 14 residues. The V and J ends lost 3 bases and 5 bases, in that order; junction bases with no gene match: 6. The CDR3 region is CASSFQGAGHEQYF. The DNA of the CDR3 is TGTGCCAGCAGCTTCCAGGGGGCGGGTCACGAGCAGTACTTC.

In its sample, this clone was seen once. The V call is TRBV30, the J call TRBJ2-7, with unresolved D. Trimming removed 0 bases from V and 3 bases from J, with 12 bases in between. The CDR3 contains 14 residues. Germline V gene lookup returns CDR1 GTSNPN and CDR2 SVGIG (reference sequence). The CDR3, as DNA: TGTGCCTGGAGTGTACAAGACTCGTACTACGAGCAGTACTTC. It is translated as CAWSVQDSYYEQYF.

The chain combines TRBV5-1 with TRBJ2-2, with D unresolved. The germline V gene has CDR1 SGHRS and CDR2 YFSETQ. V lost 4 bases, J lost 4 bases, and 8 bases lay in between. CDR3 length equals 13 residues. The CDR3 spells CASSVEATGELFF. The CDR3 DNA reads as TGCGCCAGCAGCGTGGAAGCCACCGGGGAGCTGTTTTTT.

This chain connects TRBV11-3 to TRBJ2-3; TRBD1 aligns across 10 bases. Germline V lookup: CDR1 SGHNT, CDR2 YENEEA. Losses at the gene ends were 6 bases for V and 4 bases for J; bases not matched to a gene: 19. The CDR3 contains 19 residues. The CDR3 here is CASSPTWDRGSPGPDTQYF. The CDR3 DNA follows: TGTGCCAGCAGTCCAACGTGGGACAGGGGTAGCCCTGGACCAGATACGCAGTATTTT.

The chain is built from TRBV29-1 and TRBJ2-5; no clear D. This CDR3 region has 12 residues. The V gene lost 7 bases and the J gene lost 5 bases, with 14 bases spanning the gap. CDR1 and CDR2 from the germline V gene are SQVTM and ANQGSEA. Here the CDR3 reads CSGGTMHETQYF. The CDR3 DNA is TGCAGCGGCGGAACCATGCACGAGACCCAGTACTTC.

The chain has TRBV2 and TRBJ1-5; D is ambiguous. The germline CDR1 and CDR2 sequences are SNHLY and FYNNEI. V was clipped by 4 bases and J by 1 base, with 11 bases between them. This CDR3 region has 15 residues. The CDR3 here is CASSADSGSNQPQHF. The CDR3 coding sequence is TGTGCCAGCAGTGCCGATTCCGGGAGCAATCAGCCCCAGCATTTT.

V and J are TRBV18 and TRBJ2-1, with TRBD2 as a possible D gene (5 bases). The CDR3 has 12 residues. Trimming removed 4 bases at V and 7 bases at J, with 8 bases between. Germline V gene data show CDR1 as KGHSH and CDR2 as LQKENI. Here the CDR3 reads CASSLGLNEQFF. The CDR3 nucleotides read TGTGCCAGCTCACTCGGACTGAATGAGCAGTTCTTC.

This rearrangement joins TRBV6-4 to TRBJ1-1; 10 positions match TRBD1. J gave up 3 bases and V 5 bases, and 3 bases lay outside the gene matches. This CDR3 spans 14 amino acids. Germline CDR1 and CDR2: MRHNA and SNTAGT. The CDR3: CASSRGQGDTEAFF. The CDR3 nucleotides are TGTGCCAGCAGTAGAGGACAGGGGGACACTGAAGCTTTCTTT.

This sequence joins TRBV27 and TRBJ1-2; 7 bases are a match to TRBD1. Per the germline V gene, CDR1 is MNHEY and CDR2 is SMNVEV (reference sequence). V lost 5 bases to trimming and J lost 0 bases; unmatched junction nucleotides: 3. The CDR3 loop spans 14 amino acids. CDR3 nucleotides: TGTGCCAGCAGTAGGGGACAGACTAACTATGGCTACACCTTC. Protein sequence: CASSRGQTNYGYTF.

This chain joins TRBV5-8 and TRBJ1-6; D gene unclear. CDR1 and CDR2 (germline): SGHTS, YDEGEE. V dropped 1 base and J dropped 0 bases, with 11 bases sitting between them. CDR3 size: 17 residues. CDR3 region: CASSLYFRSSYNSPLHF. For the CDR3, the DNA is TGTGCCAGCAGCTTGTATTTCCGGAGCTCCTATAATTCACCCCTCCACTTT. The full variable domain, completed using reference TRBV5-8 and TRBJ1-6, is EAGVTQSPTHLIKTRGQQATLRCSPISGHTSVYWYQQALGLGLQFLLWYDEGEERNRGNFPPRFSGRQFPNYSSELNVNALELEDSALYLCASSLYFRSSYNSPLHFGNGTRLTVT.

This chain connects TRBV9 to TRBJ1-4; D is possibly TRBD1 (5 bases). The CDR3 sequence is 14 residues long. Germline CDR1 and CDR2: SGDLS and YYNGEE. Trimming stripped 0 bases from V and 4 bases from J, with 7 bases between. Here the CDR3 reads CASSVARDNEKLFF. The CDR3, as DNA: TGTGCCAGCAGCGTAGCCAGGGATAATGAAAAACTGTTTTTT.

The J gene is TRBJ2-7, the V gene TRBV24-1; D may be TRBD1 (6 bases). There are 15 residues in the CDR3. Germline V gives CDR1 KGHDR, CDR2 SFDVKD. V was trimmed by 3 bases and J by 4 bases, leaving 15 bases between them. CDR3 coding DNA: TGTGCCACCAGTGATACAGGGAAACGGCAATACGAGCAGTACTTC. This gives the protein CATSDTGKRQYEQYF.

This clone was seen a handful of times. This chain uses TRBV9 with TRBJ2-3; 7 nucleotides match TRBD1. This CDR3 has 15 amino acids. V lost 3 bases to trimming and J lost 7 bases; unmatched junction nucleotides: 11. The germline V gene has CDR1 SGDLS and CDR2 YYNGEE. The DNA for the CDR3 is TGTGCCAGCAGCGACGTGGGTGACAGGGAAAATACGCAGTATTTT. Its translation is CASSDVGDRENTQYF.